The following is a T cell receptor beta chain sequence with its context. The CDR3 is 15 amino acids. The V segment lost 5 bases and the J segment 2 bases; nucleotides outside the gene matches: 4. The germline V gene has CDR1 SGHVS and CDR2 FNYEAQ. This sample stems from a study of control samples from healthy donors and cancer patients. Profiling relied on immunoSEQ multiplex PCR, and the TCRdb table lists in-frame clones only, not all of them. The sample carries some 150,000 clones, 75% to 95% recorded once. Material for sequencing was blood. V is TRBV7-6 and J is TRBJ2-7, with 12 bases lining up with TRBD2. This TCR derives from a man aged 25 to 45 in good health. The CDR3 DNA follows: TGTGCCAGCAGCCCGAGACTAGCGGGGGCCTACGAGCAGTACTTC. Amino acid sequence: CASSPRLAGAYEQYF.